This record looks at one T cell receptor (beta chain) sequence and its context. The data belong to a study of blood T cell repertoires in COVID-19. Study-level information: There were acute and convalescent COVID-19 samples, and they came from the United States, Italy and Spain. Sources were T cells, B-cell-depleted T cells, or PBMCs; the material itself was cDNA or gDNA.

The age range of participants was about 18 to 100 years, with residence in roughly 25 US areas. Under the authors' procedure: Researchers report that nucleated cell counts were estimated from reference gene primer amplification. Libraries were prepared by immunoSEQ multiplex PCR; TCRdb keeps only in-frame clonotypes and omits some of them. That table furnishes V, J and clone size, whereas the DNA furnished D and trimming. The sample shows a few hundred thousand clones, 85% to 90% of them seen only once. In germline, CDR1 is SGHRS, CDR2 YFSETQ. The CDR3 sequence is 18 residues long. The V and J ends lost 2 bases and 8 bases respectively, with 23 bases between them.

The chain has TRBV5-1 and TRBJ1-6, with D perhaps matching TRBD1 (6 bases). Sequenced: PBMCs or T cells enriched from blood (not recorded which). This clonotype was sampled from a man younger than 35 who had recovered from COVID-19. The CDR3 is CASSFTLGQGNRDSPLHF. The CDR3 coding sequence is TGCGCCAGCAGCTTTACTCTGGGTCAGGGGAACCGAGATTCACCCCTCCACTTT. The complete variable domain, with remaining parts taken from reference TRBV5-1 and TRBJ1-6, reads KAGVTQTPRYLIKTRGQQVTLSCSPISGHRSVSWYQQTPGQGLQFLFEYFSETQRNKGNFPGRFSGRQFSNSRSEMNVSTLELGDSALYLCASSFTLGQGNRDSPLHFGNGTRLTVT.